These T cell receptor beta chains were read from a single sample in a study of blood T cell repertoires in COVID-19. Generated by immunoSEQ multiplex PCR, the TCRdb table keeps only in-frame clones and is missing some. The table has 150,000 to 200,000 clones, more than 85% seen once. Sequenced sample: peripheral blood. The receptors shown here come from a man in his 70s with active or convalescent COVID-19. Each CDR3 is given with its conserved first and last residue. A D gene is named only where the DNA matches it firmly. Where a row states a size, it is once, few, many or the class of an expanded clone; other rows omit it.

-	-	TRBV6-2/TRBV6-3	TRBJ1-1	TGTGCCAGCAGTATGACAGATAACACTGAAGCTTTCTTT	CASSMTDNTEAFF
TRBD1	-	TRBV2	TRBJ1-5	TGTGCCGGTGGCAGGGGGCTGAATCAGCCCCAGCATTTT	CAGGRGLNQPQHF
-	-	TRBV6-5	TRBJ2-3	TGTGCCAGCAGGTTAAGTGAGATCACAGATACGCAGTATTTT	CASRLSEITDTQYF
TRBD2	-	TRBV6-5	TRBJ2-3	TGTGCCAGCAGCGGACTAGCGGTTAGCACAGATACGCAGTATTTT	CASSGLAVSTDTQYF
-	-	TRBV7-6	TRBJ2-1	TGTGCCAGCAGCCCAAGTCTCTCGGGGCAGTTCTTC	CASSPSLSGQFF
-	-	TRBV6-1	TRBJ2-7	TGTGCCAGCAGTGAAGGGGTCAACAGGGGAGGCGAGCAGTACTTC	CASSEGVNRGGEQYF
TRBD1	-	TRBV28	TRBJ2-7	TGTGCCAGCAGTTTTCCGGGACAGACCTACGAGCAGTACTTC	CASSFPGQTYEQYF
-	-	TRBV19	TRBJ1-5	TGTGCCAGTAGTATTTTACAGAATCAGCCCCAGCATTTT	CASSILQNQPQHF
TRBD2	-	TRBV7-7	TRBJ2-5	TGTGCTAGCAGCATCGGACTAGCGGGGGGGCAAGAGACCCAGTACTTC	CASSIGLAGGQETQYF
-	few	TRBV28	TRBJ1-1	TGTGCCAGCAGTTCTTCAGGGGTCGAAGCTTTCTTT	CASSSSGVEAFF
TRBD1	few	TRBV6-1	TRBJ2-1	TGTGCCAGCAGTGCTCAGGGGGCAGGGGTGCCCTACAATGAGCAGTTCTTC	CASSAQGAGVPYNEQFF
-	-	TRBV12-3/TRBV12-4	TRBJ2-1	TGTGCCAGCAGTCCGACAGGCAATGAGCAGTTCTTC	CASSPTGNEQFF
TRBD1	-	TRBV6-5	TRBJ2-5	TGTGCCAGCAGTAAGGGGGCAGGGCAAGAGACCCAGTACTTC	CASSKGAGQETQYF
TRBD1	-	TRBV5-4	TRBJ1-2	TGTGCCAGCAGCCCGAGGGGCAGGGGGACCGCTAACTATGGCTACACCTTC	CASSPRGRGTANYGYTF
-	-	TRBV4-1	TRBJ2-5	TGCGCCAGCAGCCAAGAGAACAGCCAAGAGACCCAGTACTTC	CASSQENSQETQYF
-	-	TRBV19	TRBJ1-5	TGTGCCAGTAGCCCCGGGGTGGCGCCCCAGCATTTT	CASSPGVAPQHF
-	-	TRBV2	TRBJ1-5	TGTGCCAGCAGCCAGGACAGCGCTAGGCAGCCCCAGCATTTT	CASSQDSARQPQHF
-	-	TRBV5-4	TRBJ1-1	TGTGCCAGCAGCTCCACAGTGAACACTGAAGCTTTCTTT	CASSSTVNTEAFF
TRBD1	-	TRBV3-1/TRBV3-2	TRBJ2-7	TGTGCCAGCAGCCCCTACAGGGGTCCCAACGAGCAGTACTTC	CASSPYRGPNEQYF
TRBD1	once	TRBV28	TRBJ2-2	TGTGCCAGCAGTTCCCAAACCTGGGACAGGGGCACCGGGGAGCTGTTTTTT	CASSSQTWDRGTGELFF
-	-	TRBV7-2	TRBJ2-3	TGTGCCAGCAGCTTATACGGCGGAACCCTGGAGTATTTT	CASSLYGGTLEYF